Following are 19 T cell receptor beta chains from one sample sequenced in a study of blood T cell repertoires in COVID-19 (dated by TCRdb to about 2020). Library preparation was by the immunoSEQ multiplex PCR assay. TCRdb mirrors the immuneACCESS table, restricted to in-frame sequences. Some clones are absent from its copies; in checked studies, under half trace to an unresolved V gene, and the reason for the others is unknown. In all, the sample holds hundreds of thousands of clones, and around 85% of those were seen once. The ten largest account for about 2.5% of the sample. What was sequenced was PBMCs or T cells enriched from blood (not recorded which). These TCRs come from a woman aged 45-60 years who had recovered from COVID-19.

This clone appeared a few times. The rearrangement joins TRBV25-1 to TRBJ2-7, with TRBD2 matching over 11 bases. Germline lookup yields CDR1 MGHDK and CDR2 SYGVNS. J lost 6 bases, V lost 8 bases, and 12 bases had no gene match. There are 15 residues in the CDR3. The CDR3 DNA follows: TGTGCCAGCCACTCCGGGACTAGCGGCTATTGCGAGCAGTACTTC. Translating gives CASHSGTSGYCEQYF.

The rearrangement joins TRBV27 to TRBJ1-2; D is perhaps TRBD1 (6 bases). Trimming pared 6 bases from V and 7 bases from J, leaving 12 bases between. The CDR3 sequence is 12 residues long. Germline V gives CDR1 MNHEY, CDR2 SMNVEV (reference sequence). CDR3 region: CASSTGFSGYTF. DNA of the CDR3: TGTGCCAGCAGCACAGGGTTTTCTGGCTACACCTTC.

The DNA for the CDR3 is TGCGCCAGCAGTAATAACAGGGGGAACGAAGCTTTCTTT. Its translation: CASSNNRGNEAFF. The V and J genes are TRBV10-1 and TRBJ1-1; TRBD1 matches 8 bases. Trimming cost V 5 bases and J 8 bases; bases outside gene matches: 7. CDR3 length: 13 residues. Per germline, CDR1 WNHNN and CDR2 SYGVQD (reference sequence).

This chain links TRBV6-5 with TRBJ2-7; 7 bases agree with TRBD1. Trimming at V came to 2 bases and at J to 4 bases, leaving 8 bases not matched to a gene. The CDR3 loop spans 15 amino acids. Germline V gives CDR1 MNHEY, CDR2 SVGAGI. CDR3 in amino acids: CASSYGNRGRYEQYF. For the CDR3, the DNA is TGTGCCAGCAGTTACGGCAACAGGGGACGATACGAGCAGTACTTC.

The rearrangement links TRBV3-1 (or the pseudogene TRBV3-2) to TRBJ1-3; maybe TRBD1 (5 bases). Germline CDR1 LGHDT, CDR2 YNNKEL (reference sequence). The length of the CDR3 is 13 residues. V gave up 4 bases and J gave up 7 bases, with 11 bases separating them. The CDR3 sequence is CASSLRGGNTIYF. CDR3 coding DNA: TGTGCCAGCAGCCTACGCGGGGGGAACACCATATATTTT.

This chain joins TRBV20-1 and TRBJ2-7; D not resolved. V was cut by 4 bases and J by 2 bases, with 6 bases left in between. The CDR3 covers 11 residues. Germline V gene sequence: CDR1 DFQATT, CDR2 SNEGSKA (reference sequence). CDR3 protein: CSATVTYEQYF. The CDR3 nucleotides read TGCAGTGCTACGGTAACCTACGAGCAGTACTTC.

The chain recombines TRBV6-2 or TRBV6-3 with TRBJ2-2; 10 bases map to TRBD2. Germline lookup yields CDR1 MNHEY and CDR2 SVGEGT. This CDR3 has 17 residues. Trimming removed 2 bases from V and 0 bases from J; junction bases left unmatched: 3. In DNA, the CDR3 is TGTGCCAGCAGTTACGTCGGACTAGCGGCGAACACCGGGGAGCTGTTTTTT. Translation: CASSYVGLAANTGELFF.

V gene TRBV19 combines with J gene TRBJ1-3; a possible D gene is TRBD1 (6 bases). V lost 5 bases and J 0 bases, leaving 11 bases between the germline ends. The V gene's germline CDR1 is LNHDA and CDR2 SQIVND (reference sequence). The CDR3 is 15 residues long. The CDR3 nucleotides are TGTGCCAGTAGTCTCAACAGGGCCTCTGGAAACACCATATATTTT. Its translation: CASSLNRASGNTIYF.

This clone has a handful of counts. The chain links TRBV2 to TRBJ1-5; tentative D call: TRBD1 (6 bases). The CDR3 has 16 amino acids. Trimming cost V 7 bases and J 6 bases, with 22 bases left between them. The germline V gene has CDR1 SNHLY and CDR2 FYNNEI. The CDR3 is CASTPLGGLFGQPQHF. The CDR3 nucleotides read TGTGCCAGCACCCCGTTGGGGGGGCTCTTTGGTCAGCCCCAGCATTTT.

The chain links TRBV6-4 to TRBJ2-1; 10 nucleotides line up with TRBD2. V was pared by 1 base and J by 3 bases, with 6 bases of the junction left unmatched. Germline V gives CDR1 MRHNA, CDR2 SNTAGT. The CDR3 sequence is 17 residues long. The CDR3 loop is CASSDCPLAGSYNEQFF. In nucleotides, the CDR3 is TGTGCCAGCAGTGACTGCCCACTAGCGGGGAGCTACAATGAGCAGTTCTTC.

The chain has TRBV30 and TRBJ1-1; D is uncertain. Germline V gene data show CDR1 as GTSNPN and CDR2 as SVGIG (reference sequence). Trimming cost V 2 bases and J 4 bases, with 8 bases left between them. The CDR3 has 12 amino acids. CDR3 region: CAWSTRITEAFF. The CDR3 DNA sequence: TGTGCCTGGAGTACACGTATCACTGAAGCTTTCTTT.

The CDR3 region has the DNA TGTGCCATCAGTGACCTATCGGGGTCCGGTGAGCAGTTCTTC. This translates into CAISDLSGSGEQFF. The genes are TRBV10-3 and TRBJ2-1; D possibly corresponds to TRBD2 (5 bases). This CDR3 has 14 amino acids. Trimming shortened V by 3 bases and J by 9 bases, and 15 bases separated the two germline ends. Germline CDR1 and CDR2: ENHRY and SYGVKD.

The table lists this clone with a count of one. In DNA form, the CDR3 reads TGTGCCAGCAGTTTCCTCCTAGCGGGAAATTCCTACGAGCAGTACTTC. Amino acids: CASSFLLAGNSYEQYF. The V and J genes are TRBV27 and TRBJ2-7; 9 bases agree with TRBD2. The CDR3 consists of 16 residues. Germline assignment: CDR1 MNHEY and CDR2 SMNVEV (reference sequence). With V trimmed by 3 bases and J by 1 base, 7 bases remained unmatched.

The table lists this clone with a few counts. The rearrangement uses TRBV24-1 and TRBJ1-1; D is possibly TRBD1 (6 bases). V lost 3 bases and J lost 1, with 11 bases in between. This CDR3 has 15 amino acids. The germline CDR1 and CDR2 sequences are KGHDR and SFDVKD. The CDR3 DNA reads as TGTGCCACCAGTGATAAATCGACAGGGAACACTGAAGCTTTCTTT. Its translation is CATSDKSTGNTEAFF.

The V and J genes are TRBV28 and TRBJ1-6; D is undetermined. The CDR3 consists of 14 residues. With 10 bases removed from V and 7 bases from J, the gap between germline ends came to 17 bases. Germline V gene sequence: CDR1 MDHEN, CDR2 SYDVKM. The CDR3 region is CAIKGGYKNSPLHF. CDR3 coding DNA: TGTGCCATCAAGGGAGGATACAAGAATTCACCCCTCCACTTT. The whole variable domain, remainder taken from reference TRBV28 and TRBJ1-6, is DVKVTQSSRYLVKRTGEKVFLECVQDMDHENMFWYRQDPGLGLRLIYFSYDVKMKEKGDIPEGYSVSREKKERFSLILESASTNQTSMYLCAIKGGYKNSPLHFGNGTRLTVT.

CDR3 in amino acids: CASSFDRGSEKLFF. The DNA for the CDR3 is TGTGCCAGCAGTTTCGACAGGGGGTCTGAAAAACTGTTTTTT. The rearrangement links TRBV28 to TRBJ1-4, with 9 positions matching TRBD1. Looked up from germline, CDR1 is MDHEN and CDR2 is SYDVKM. Trimming cost V 3 bases and J 7 bases; bases outside gene matches: 3. The CDR3 spans 14 residues.

This clone has only one observation. The chain couples TRBV19 to TRBJ1-3; TRBD1 matches 9 bases. Trimming at V came to 5 bases and at J to 2 bases, leaving 7 bases not matched to a gene. This CDR3 region has 16 residues. CDR1 LNHDA and CDR2 SQIVND come from the germline V gene (reference sequence). The CDR3 region has the DNA TGTGCCAGTAGTCGACAGGGGGAGGTTGCTGGAAACACCATATATTTT. Translation gives CASSRQGEVAGNTIYF.

The chain links TRBV7-6 to TRBJ2-7; TRBD2 might be the D (6 bases). Per the germline V gene, CDR1 is SGHVS and CDR2 is FNYEAQ. V lost 5 bases and J 3 bases, leaving 20 bases between the germline ends. The CDR3 extends over 16 amino acids. The CDR3 spells CASSPVGTPSVYEQYF. CDR3 nucleotide sequence: TGTGCCAGCAGCCCCGTCGGGACTCCTAGCGTCTACGAGCAGTACTTC.

In this sample, this clone turned up a few times. The J gene is TRBJ2-7, the V gene TRBV10-1; 9 bases are a match to TRBD1. V lost 5 bases and J lost 4; bases outside the gene matches: 6. CDR1 and CDR2 (germline): WNHNN, SYGVQD (reference sequence). This CDR3 contains 14 residues. The CDR3 DNA sequence: TGCGCCAGCAGTCCCGGGACAGGGTGGTACGAGCAGTACTTC. Translating it yields CASSPGTGWYEQYF.